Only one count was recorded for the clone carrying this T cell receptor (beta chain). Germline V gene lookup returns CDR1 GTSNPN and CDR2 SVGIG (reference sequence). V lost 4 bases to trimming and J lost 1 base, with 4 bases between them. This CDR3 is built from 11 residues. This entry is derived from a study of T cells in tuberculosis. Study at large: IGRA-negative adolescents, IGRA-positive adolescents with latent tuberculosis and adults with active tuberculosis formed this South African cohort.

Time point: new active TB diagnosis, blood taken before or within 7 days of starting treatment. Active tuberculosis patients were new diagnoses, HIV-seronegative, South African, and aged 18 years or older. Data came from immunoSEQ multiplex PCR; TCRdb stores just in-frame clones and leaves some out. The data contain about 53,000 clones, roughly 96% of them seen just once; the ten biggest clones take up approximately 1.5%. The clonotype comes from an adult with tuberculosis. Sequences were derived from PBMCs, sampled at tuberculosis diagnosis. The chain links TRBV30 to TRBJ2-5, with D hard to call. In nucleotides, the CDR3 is TGTGCCTGGAAACTCCAAGAGACCCAGTACTTC. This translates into CAWKLQETQYF. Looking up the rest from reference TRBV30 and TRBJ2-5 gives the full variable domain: SQTIHQWPATLVQPVGSPLSLECTVEGTSNPNLYWYRQAAGRGLQLLFYSVGIGQISSEVPQNLSASRPQDRQFILSSKKLLLSDSGFYLCAWKLQETQYFGPGTRLLVL.